This T cell receptor beta chain derives from a study of blood T cell repertoires in COVID-19. Study-level information: Spain, Italy and the United States supplied samples that represented acute and convalescent COVID-19. The analysed material was cDNA or gDNA that came from T cells, B-cell-depleted T cells, or PBMCs.

In the original workflow: Estimated nucleated cell counts came from reference gene primer amplification. The assay was immunoSEQ multiplex PCR, and TCRdb's table has in-frame clones only and misses some. That table is the source of V, J and clone size, and D and trimming were worked out from the DNA. The sample records 260,000 or so clones, roughly 90% being singletons. With V trimmed by 6 bases and J by 4 bases, 9 bases remained unmatched. Germline CDR1 reads SQVTM; CDR2 reads ANQGSEA. The CDR3 has 15 amino acids. Sequencing input: peripheral blood. The TCR comes from a man between 18 and 35 years old with active or convalescent COVID-19. The gene calls are TRBV29-1 and TRBJ2-5; 12 positions match TRBD1. The CDR3 sequence is CSVAGQGARGETQYF. In nucleotides, the CDR3 is TGCAGCGTCGCGGGACAGGGGGCAAGGGGAGAGACCCAGTACTTC.